The next 31 T cell receptor beta chains were all read from a single sample in a study of blood T cell repertoires in COVID-19. Profiled with immunoSEQ multiplex PCR; TCRdb holds only in-frame clones, not every one. Found here are under 300,000 clones, around 84% of them singletons; the top ten hold about 3.2%. The sequenced material came from peripheral blood. Receptors were obtained from a woman between 18 and 29 years old with acute or convalescent COVID-19.

This clone showed up just a few times. The V call is TRBV5-1, the J call TRBJ1-6, with TRBD1 identical over 7 bases. Germline lookup yields CDR1 SGHRS and CDR2 YFSETQ. CDR3 size: 16 residues. V shed 0 bases, J shed 8 bases, and the junction held 8 bases outside the gene matches. CDR3 loop: CASSLATGVNDSPLHF. In DNA, the CDR3 is TGCGCCAGCAGCTTGGCTACAGGGGTGAACGATTCACCCCTCCACTTT.

This chain joins TRBV9 and TRBJ1-4; the D gene is possibly TRBD1 (5 bases). Per the germline V gene, CDR1 is SGDLS and CDR2 is YYNGEE. The CDR3 spans 18 residues. Between the trimmed V and J ends, which lost 0 bases and 4 bases, there was a span of 19 bases. The CDR3 nucleotides are TGTGCCAGCAGCGTAGAAAGCGGGGGGACTGAAAGTAATGAAAAACTGTTTTTT. Amino acid sequence: CASSVESGGTESNEKLFF.

The table lists this clone with a count of one. The rearrangement joins TRBV5-1 to TRBJ2-2, with 10 bases aligning to TRBD2. Trimming at V came to 4 bases and at J to 2 bases, leaving 8 bases not matched to a gene. Germline V gene sequence: CDR1 SGHRS, CDR2 YFSETQ. The CDR3 has 17 residues. In DNA, the CDR3 is TGCGCCAGCAGCCTGTACGGACTAGCGGAAAACACCGGGGAGCTGTTTTTT. It codes for CASSLYGLAENTGELFF.

The rearrangement uses TRBV3-1 (or the pseudogene TRBV3-2) and TRBJ2-1, with D tentatively TRBD2 (6 bases). Trimming removed 0 bases from V and 0 bases from J, with 15 bases in between. Looked up from germline, CDR1 is LGHDT and CDR2 is YNNKEL (reference sequence). This CDR3 contains 18 residues. Written as DNA, the CDR3 is TGTGCCAGCAGCCAAGAGTGGGGCACGGGAGTCTCCTACAATGAGCAGTTCTTC. Translation: CASSQEWGTGVSYNEQFF.

The V and J genes are TRBV30 and TRBJ2-2; TRBD2 might be the D (5 bases). V dropped 4 bases and J dropped 7 bases, with 13 bases sitting between them. CDR1 GTSNPN and CDR2 SVGIG come from the germline V gene (reference sequence). This CDR3 region has 13 residues. The CDR3 coding sequence is TGTGCCTGGACGCAGGACTCAGGCGGGGAGCTGTTTTTT. It yields the protein CAWTQDSGGELFF.

The table lists this clone with a count of one. The chain is built from TRBV21-1 and TRBJ1-1; the table gives TRBD1 as D, unverified against the DNA. TRBV21-1 is listed as a pseudogene. This CDR3 is 18 amino acids long. As DNA, the CDR3 is TGTGCCAGCAGCAATTTACGGGCAGGGGAGTATATGTGGACTGAAGCTTTCTTT. Residues: CASSNLRAGEYMWTEAFF.

The V and J genes are TRBV6-5 and TRBJ2-5; unclear D gene. Germline V gives CDR1 MNHEY, CDR2 SVGAGI. Trimming shortened V by 0 bases and J by 2 bases, and 13 bases separated the two germline ends. The CDR3 covers 16 residues. CDR3 DNA: TGTGCCAGCAGTTACTCTATACTCTTGCCACAAGAGACCCAGTACTTC. Its translation: CASSYSILLPQETQYF.

This sequence joins TRBV28 and TRBJ1-3; perhaps TRBD1 as D (5 bases). This CDR3 is 15 amino acids long. The germline V and J ends were trimmed by 5 bases and 4 bases, with 15 bases remaining between them. From germline, CDR1 is MDHEN and CDR2 SYDVKM. The CDR3 DNA follows: TGTGCCAGCAGTAGTGGCGGGGCAGGGGGAAACACCATATATTTT. Protein: CASSSGGAGGNTIYF. The complete variable domain, with remaining parts taken from reference TRBV28 and TRBJ1-3, reads DVKVTQSSRYLVKRTGEKVFLECVQDMDHENMFWYRQDPGLGLRLIYFSYDVKMKEKGDIPEGYSVSREKKERFSLILESASTNQTSMYLCASSSGGAGGNTIYFGEGSWLTVV.

The rearrangement joins TRBV5-5 to TRBJ2-1; no definite D call. From germline, CDR1 is SGHKS and CDR2 YYEKEE (reference sequence). Trimming removed 4 bases from V and 9 bases from J, with 8 bases in between. The CDR3 has 11 residues. Here the CDR3 reads CASSPQREQFF. The CDR3 bases are TGTGCCAGCAGCCCCCAGCGTGAGCAGTTCTTC.

A few counts support this clone. This chain links TRBV7-2 with TRBJ1-1, with a possible D match to TRBD1 (6 bases). The CDR3 extends over 15 amino acids. The V end lost 5 bases, the J end lost 0 bases, and 13 bases lay between the germline ends. CDR1 is SGHTA and CDR2 is FQGNSA in the germline V gene. The CDR3 DNA follows: TGTGCCAGCAGCCCTCCGGGACACCTGAACACTGAAGCTTTCTTT. Amino acids: CASSPPGHLNTEAFF.

The J gene is TRBJ2-5, the V gene TRBV9; D is perhaps TRBD2 (5 bases). Germline CDR1 SGDLS, CDR2 YYNGEE. CDR3 size: 13 residues. V was shortened by 0 bases and J by 2 bases, with 5 bases between the two germline ends. This CDR3 reads CASSVAGQETQYF. CDR3 nucleotides: TGTGCCAGCAGCGTAGCGGGACAAGAGACCCAGTACTTC. The entire variable domain, with the rest obtained from reference TRBV9 and TRBJ2-5, is as follows: DSGVTQTPKHLITATGQRVTLRCSPRSGDLSVYWYQQSLDQGLQFLIQYYNGEERAKGNILERFSAQQFPDLHSELNLSSLELGDSALYFCASSVAGQETQYFGPGTRLLVL.

The rearrangement uses TRBV5-6 and TRBJ2-3; 9 bases match TRBD1. CDR1 is SGHDT, CDR2 YYEEEE, per germline. This CDR3 has 16 amino acids. V lost 3 bases, J lost 0 bases, and 5 bases stayed unmatched. CDR3 loop: CASSWDRALSTDTQYF. The CDR3 DNA reads as TGTGCCAGCAGCTGGGACAGGGCTCTGAGCACAGATACGCAGTATTTT. Together with reference TRBV5-6 and TRBJ2-3, the CDR3 gives the full variable domain: DAGVTQSPTHLIKTRGQQVTLRCSPKSGHDTVSWYQQALGQGPQFIFQYYEEEERQRGNFPDRFSGHQFPNYSSELNVNALLLGDSALYLCASSWDRALSTDTQYFGPGTRLTVL.

The CDR3 region is CASSPYPGTEAFF. DNA of the CDR3: TGTGCCAGCTCACCATATCCGGGCACTGAAGCTTTCTTT. V gene TRBV18 combines with J gene TRBJ1-1; D gene unclear. The CDR3 sequence is 13 residues long. The V and J ends lost 2 bases and 4 bases respectively, with 8 bases between them. The germline gives CDR1 KGHSH, CDR2 LQKENI.

The chain couples TRBV6-5 to TRBJ1-1; possibly TRBD1 for D (6 bases). Trimming shortened V by 0 bases and J by 0 bases, and 11 bases separated the two germline ends. This CDR3 contains 16 residues. CDR1 is MNHEY, CDR2 SVGAGI, per germline. This chain's CDR3 is CASSYSGTPMNTEAFF. In DNA form, the CDR3 reads TGTGCCAGCAGTTACTCCGGGACACCCATGAACACTGAAGCTTTCTTT.

The J gene is TRBJ2-1, the V gene TRBV18; 7 nucleotides match TRBD2. Germline assignment: CDR1 KGHSH and CDR2 LQKENI. V gave up 3 bases and J gave up 4 bases; unmatched junction bases: 3. The CDR3 runs to 14 residues. CDR3 region: CASSPPSGYNEQFF. The CDR3 nucleotides are TGTGCCAGCTCACCCCCTAGCGGATACAATGAGCAGTTCTTC. The complete variable domain, with remaining parts taken from reference TRBV18 and TRBJ2-1, reads NAGVMQNPRHLVRRRGQEARLRCSPMKGHSHVYWYRQLPEEGLKFMVYLQKENIIDESGMPKERFSAEFPKEGPSILRIQQVVRGDSAAYFCASSPPSGYNEQFFGPGTRLTVL.

The chain couples TRBV29-1 to TRBJ2-7; D call uncertain. The V gene lost 3 bases and the J gene lost 2 bases, with 23 bases spanning the gap. Looked up from germline, CDR1 is SQVTM and CDR2 is ANQGSEA. The CDR3 is made up of 17 amino acids. The CDR3 is CSVDLPRMAVRAYEQYF. Here the CDR3 DNA reads TGCAGCGTTGACCTCCCCCGGATGGCGGTCCGTGCCTACGAGCAGTACTTC.

The count of this clone is one. The CDR3 here is CASSVGQMNTEAFF. CDR3 DNA: TGTGCCAGCAGCGTCGGACAAATGAACACTGAAGCTTTCTTT. V gene TRBV7-9 combines with J gene TRBJ1-1; D possibly corresponds to TRBD1 (5 bases). V was cut by 5 bases and J by 0 bases, with 10 bases left in between. The germline V gene has CDR1 SEHNR and CDR2 FQNEAQ (reference sequence). This CDR3 comprises 14 residues.

The V and J genes are TRBV7-9 and TRBJ2-4; possibly TRBD2 for D (6 bases). CDR1 and CDR2 from the germline V gene are SEHNR and FQNEAQ (reference sequence). The length of the CDR3 is 18 residues. V gave up 5 bases and J gave up 0 bases, with 20 bases separating them. The CDR3 spells CASSPPRGGRLAKNIQYF. The DNA for the CDR3 is TGTGCCAGCAGCCCACCCCGGGGAGGACGCCTAGCCAAAAACATTCAGTACTTC.

This chain connects TRBV19 to TRBJ2-3; D remains ambiguous. Deletions cut 0 bases from V and 5 bases from J, with 9 bases between. The CDR3 has 14 amino acids. Germline CDR1 LNHDA, CDR2 SQIVND (reference sequence). The CDR3 region is CASSIDHSRDTQYF. The DNA of the CDR3 is TGTGCCAGTAGTATAGATCACAGTCGAGATACGCAGTATTTT.

The rearrangement joins TRBV11-2 to TRBJ2-2; TRBD2 aligns across 11 bases. J was trimmed by 6 bases and V by 2 bases; bases with no gene match: 5. The CDR3 is 16 residues long. Germline CDR1 and CDR2: SGHAT and FQNNGV. The CDR3 DNA is TGTGCCAGCAGCTTACTAGCGGGGGGCCGGGCCGGGGAGCTGTTTTTT. It yields the protein CASSLLAGGRAGELFF.

This chain links TRBV5-6 with TRBJ1-5, with a tentative D call TRBD1 (5 bases). CDR3 size: 13 residues. V dropped 2 bases and J dropped 4 bases, with 7 bases sitting between them. Germline V CDR1 and CDR2: SGHDT, YYEEEE. CDR3 nucleotide sequence: TGTGCCAGCAGCTTAGGGGCAAATCAGCCCCAGCATTTT. As protein: CASSLGANQPQHF.

The chain combines TRBV29-1 with TRBJ2-7, with 9 bases identical to TRBD1. Germline assignment: CDR1 SQVTM and CDR2 ANQGSEA. With 1 base clipped from V and 3 bases from J, the junction kept 1 base outside the gene matches. The CDR3 is 13 residues long. The CDR3 sequence is CSVEAGQGYEQYF. The CDR3 nucleotides read TGCAGCGTTGAAGCGGGACAGGGCTACGAGCAGTACTTC.

The V and J genes are TRBV13 and TRBJ2-7, with 10 bases identical to TRBD2. Trimming at V came to 0 bases and at J to 3 bases, leaving 8 bases not matched to a gene. This CDR3 is built from 17 residues. Germline loops: CDR1 PRHDT, CDR2 FYEKMQ (reference sequence). CDR3 DNA sequence: TGTGCCAGCAGCTTAGGCCCTCTAGCGGGAGTTGGCTACGAGCAGTACTTC. Its translation: CASSLGPLAGVGYEQYF.

This chain uses TRBV30 with TRBJ2-2; 12 bases line up with TRBD2. This CDR3 spans 16 amino acids. Germline V gene sequence: CDR1 GTSNPN, CDR2 SVGIG (reference sequence). J lost 3 bases, V lost 2 bases, and 4 bases had no gene match. CDR3 nucleotide sequence: TGTGCCTGGAGTAAACTAGCGGGAGGTCACACCGGGGAGCTGTTTTTT. Encoded protein: CAWSKLAGGHTGELFF. The whole variable domain, remainder taken from reference TRBV30 and TRBJ2-2, is SQTIHQWPATLVQPVGSPLSLECTVEGTSNPNLYWYRQAAGRGLQLLFYSVGIGQISSEVPQNLSASRPQDRQFILSSKKLLLSDSGFYLCAWSKLAGGHTGELFFGEGSRLTVL.

The chain combines TRBV2 with TRBJ1-4, with D unclear. The CDR3 totals 14 residues. The germline V gene encodes CDR1 SNHLY and CDR2 FYNNEI. V was pared by 8 bases and J by 7 bases, with 17 bases between. The CDR3 sequence: CASGRTAGGEKLFF. The CDR3 DNA is TGTGCCAGCGGCAGGACGGCGGGAGGTGAAAAACTGTTTTTT.

The chain uses TRBV3-1 (or the pseudogene TRBV3-2) and TRBJ1-6, with D perhaps matching TRBD1 (5 bases). This CDR3 spans 13 amino acids. Trimming cost V 7 bases and J 7 bases, with 11 bases left between them. CDR1 and CDR2 from the germline V gene are LGHDT and YNNKEL (reference sequence). The CDR3 sequence is CASMGGVNSPLHF. In DNA form, the CDR3 reads TGTGCCAGCATGGGGGGTGTAAATTCACCCCTCCACTTT.

The chain recombines TRBV6-5 with TRBJ1-1; possible D gene TRBD1, 6 bases. V was trimmed by 10 bases and J by 2 bases, leaving 14 bases between them. This CDR3 contains 13 residues. Germline values: CDR1 MNHEY, CDR2 SVGAGI. The CDR3 DNA is TGTGCCACCAGGGACAATTCAAACACTGAAGCTTTCTTT. Translation: CATRDNSNTEAFF.

This chain links TRBV21-1 with TRBJ1-2. TRBV21-1 is given as a pseudogene. The CDR3 runs 20 residues. The CDR3 bases are TGTGCCACCCCGGAGGCCCCCCGAGTGGGGAGCTACGAATCTAACTATGGCTACACCTTC. The encoded protein is CATPEAPRVGSYESNYGYTF.

This rearrangement joins TRBV5-1 to TRBJ2-1; D call uncertain. This CDR3 contains 12 residues. V dropped 2 bases and J dropped 5 bases, with 5 bases sitting between them. Germline CDR1 reads SGHRS; CDR2 reads YFSETQ. The CDR3 here is CASSLLDNEQFF. The CDR3 coding sequence is TGCGCCAGCAGCTTATTAGACAATGAGCAGTTCTTC.

The gene calls are TRBV9 and TRBJ1-5, with a weak D call TRBD1 (6 bases). The CDR3 runs 14 residues. V lost 4 bases to trimming and J lost 5 bases, with 13 bases between them. The germline gives CDR1 SGDLS, CDR2 YYNGEE. DNA for the CDR3: TGTGCCAGCAGCTCCGGGACACGAGATCAGCCCCAGCATTTT. This gives the protein CASSSGTRDQPQHF.

V gene TRBV5-1 combines with J gene TRBJ2-3; D may be TRBD2 (6 bases). V dropped 4 bases and J dropped 4 bases, with 16 bases sitting between them. The CDR3 length is 15 residues. The germline gives CDR1 SGHRS, CDR2 YFSETQ. The CDR3 DNA reads as TGCGCCAGCAGCCTGGCCCCGCGGAGGGCAGATACGCAGTATTTT. Translation: CASSLAPRRADTQYF.